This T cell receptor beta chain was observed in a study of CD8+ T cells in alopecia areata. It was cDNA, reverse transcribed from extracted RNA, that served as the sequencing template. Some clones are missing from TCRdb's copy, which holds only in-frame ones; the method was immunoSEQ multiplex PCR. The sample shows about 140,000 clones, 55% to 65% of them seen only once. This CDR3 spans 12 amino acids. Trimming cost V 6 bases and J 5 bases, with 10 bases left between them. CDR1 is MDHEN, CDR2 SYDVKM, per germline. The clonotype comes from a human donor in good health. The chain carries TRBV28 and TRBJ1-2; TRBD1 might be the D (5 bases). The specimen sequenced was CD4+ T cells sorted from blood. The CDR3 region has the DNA TGTGCCAGCAGCGTGACAGCGTATGGCTACACCTTC. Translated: CASSVTAYGYTF.